The entry below gives a single T cell receptor (beta chain) sequence along with its context. This clone's antigen is unknown. Per-base qualities were not stored, and no clone one base away is much larger. These data belong to a study of vaccination and CD4 T cells after COVID-19 (dated by TCRdb to 2022 to 2024). The study in broad terms: Every convalescent patient had a positive nasal swab PCR test for SARS-CoV-2, with mild disease in 9 or 10 patients and severe disease in one. Six males and four females were included in the convalescent cohort, with two Hispanic individuals, seven Caucasians, two Asians and one multiracial person represented. Each participant got two doses of either the Pfizer-BioNTech BNT162b2 vaccine (n=8) or the Moderna mRNA-1273 vaccine (n=2). Post-COVID blood samples were collected from convalescent patients a median of around 100 days after diagnosis, with a range of about 30 to 161 days. Post-vaccine blood samples were obtained a median of around 74 days after the second vaccine dose, with a range of about 12 to 241 days. Culture stimuli were overlapping spike peptide pools from SARS-CoV-2 and from the common cold coronaviruses HCoV-NL63, HCoV-OC43 and HCoV-229E. In control cultures, a CEFX viral epitope pool was used as positive control, an HIV-1 Nef peptide pool was used as negative control, or no peptide was added. In around 10 COVID-19 convalescent patients and several infection-naive healthy vaccine recipients, researchers compared the spike-specific CD4+ TCR repertoire from before mRNA vaccination with the repertoire from after.

The CDR3 runs 15 amino acids, cysteine and phenylalanine included. CDR3 DNA only is kept here, 45 bases in frame from base 1. CDR1 and CDR2 are read off the germline V gene as KGHSH and LQKENI. Trimming costs V 0 bases and J 0 bases, and their ends lie 6 bases apart. Results the study describes overall, beyond this receptor: Relatively few convalescent patients were included in the study, and early timepoints after natural infection were not analyzed. The median number of SARS-CoV-2-reactive clonotypes rose from fewer than 25 after infection to 38 after vaccination, but the change was not significant. In convalescent patients, a median approximately 90% of post-vaccine SARS-CoV-2-reactive clones were detected only after vaccination, suggesting vaccine-specific priming. In convalescent patients, nearly all vaccine-specific clones (304 of 307) were found to be mono-reactive for SARS-CoV-2 spike rather than cross-reactive with common cold coronaviruses.

Library preparation was by PCR. DNA from cultured CD4+ T cells underwent TCR sequencing with the Oncomine TCR Beta short-read assay at the Johns Hopkins FTIC core. The QIAamp micro DNA kit was used to extract genomic DNA from the cultured CD4+ T cells. The Oncomine TCR Beta libraries from cultured CD4+ T cells were pooled using unique dual indexes and then sequenced on an Illumina iSeq 100. In the original analysis: Non-productive sequences were removed, and CDR3s that did not start with C, did not end with F or W, or were shorter than 7 amino acids were discarded. Antigen-specific clonotypes were identified using the MANAFEST web application through comparison of peptide-stimulated wells with reference and other culture wells. Positive clones required FDR below 0.05, an odds ratio above 5, and productive frequency above 0.1% in at least two of three replicate wells. A clonotype was classed as cross-reactive if the clonotype showed significant expansion both in SARS-CoV-2 spike wells and in at least one common cold coronavirus spike condition. Levenshtein distances (stringdist) and unrooted phylogenetic trees (ape) in R version 3.6.1 were used to assess CDR3 homology. TCRdb cleaned the public reads at Q25 with fastp, built clones with MiXCR and kept in-frame beta chains. Rows are combined by CDR3 protein, so each entry shows the most common genes and DNA. TCRdb, rather than the study authors, made the V and J calls. In this sample the table shows approximately 17,000 distinct CDR3 sequences, 50% of which occur a single time. Roughly 6.5% of the sample comes from the top ten.

The treatment or condition label on this specimen signifies: roughly ten-day PBMC culture with coronavirus spike peptide pools or control peptides (ViraFEST assay). To expand antigen-specific T cells with peptide pools and then pick out the expanded clonotypes through TCR sequencing, the study relied on the ViraFEST assay. The positive SARS-CoV-2 PCR tests of the convalescent patients were dated from March to December 2020, before the Alpha, Beta and Delta variants emerged in the United States. Each well held under 2.5 million PBMCs cultured in IMDM containing around 5% human AB serum and approximately 10 IU/ml IL-2, with about 10 ug/ml peptide pools added. Half of the culture medium was replaced with fresh IL-2-containing medium on days 3 and 7. Once the cells had been in culture for about 10 days, the EasySep CD4+ T cell isolation kit was used to isolate CD4+ T cells by negative selection. Ficoll-Paque Plus gradient centrifugation was used to isolate PBMCs from whole blood, and the isolated PBMCs were then either used fresh or cryopreserved at -140C. In general, triplicate wells were set up for every culture condition.

The chain couples TRBV18 to TRBJ1-3; the best D guess is TRBD1, with 5 bases matching. The clonotype was recovered from a human donor who had recovered from COVID-19. Sequencing input: CD4+ T cells from blood, cultured in vitro. For the CDR3, the sequence is CASSPPTASGNTIYF. The sequence in DNA is TGTGCCAGCTCACCACCGACAGCCTCTGGAAACACCATATATTTT.